This TCR beta chain is from a study of blood T cell repertoires in COVID-19. On the study more broadly: T cells, B-cell-depleted T cells, or PBMCs provided the cDNA or gDNA that served as material.

In the original analysis: Amplification from reference gene primers served as the basis for estimated nucleated cell counts. Profiled with immunoSEQ multiplex PCR; TCRdb holds only in-frame clones, not every one. Clone size and V and J calls were adopted from that table, with D and trimming inferred from the DNA. Of some 94,000 clones in the sample, 87% were seen once. The Seattle patients, enrolled during active infection, were followed longitudinally. J was trimmed by 7 bases and V by 6 bases; bases with no gene match: 6. The CDR3 contains 14 residues. The germline V gene has CDR1 KGHSH and CDR2 LQKENI.

This receptor was taken from a woman aged 55 to 70 with COVID-19, enrolled during active disease. Sequencing used peripheral blood. The genes are TRBV18 and TRBJ1-6; 7 positions match TRBD1. CDR3 sequence (DNA): TGTGCCAGCTCTAACCGGGACAGCAATTCACCCCTCCACTTT. This translates into CASSNRDSNSPLHF.